The rows below give T cell receptor beta chains drawn from one sample of a study of early T cells in non-severe SARS-CoV-2 infection. Via MiXCR, TCRdb re-called the 5' RACE reads, giving one row per CDR3 protein. Of roughly 40,000 distinct CDR3 sequences listed, approximately 6.2% are singletons. The sequenced sample was whole blood, obtained at baseline. Receptors were obtained from an adult who was a healthcare worker with PCR-confirmed SARS-CoV-2 infection or an uninfected control (not recorded which). Both conserved end residues are part of each CDR3. The D gene is left open where the match is weak. The size field is filled for only some rows; it gives once, few, many or a size class.

D gene,V gene,clone size,J gene,CDR3 DNA,CDR3 protein
-,TRBV20-1,few,TRBJ1-1,TGCAGTGCTAGTGGGGGGGCTGGAACTGAAGCTTTCTTT,CSASGGAGTEAFF
-,TRBV2,many,TRBJ1-1,TGTGCCAGCAGTGAACGGAGGATAGGGGCGTCCACTGAAGCTTTCTTT,CASSERRIGASTEAFF
TRBD1,TRBV12-3/TRBV12-4,many,TRBJ1-4,TGTGCCAGCAGTAAGCGACAGGGGAGGGAAAAACTGTTTTTT,CASSKRQGREKLFF
TRBD1,TRBV28,few,TRBJ1-5,TGTGCCAGCAGCCCCTCGACAGGGACGGGCAATCAGCCCCAGCATTTT,CASSPSTGTGNQPQHF
-,TRBV5-5,few,TRBJ2-3,TGTGCCAGCAGCTCGGGACTGTACACAGATACGCAGTATTTT,CASSSGLYTDTQYF
-,TRBV28,many,TRBJ2-2,TGTGCCAGCAGTTTTCTCACCGGGGAGCTGTTTTTT,CASSFLTGELFF
-,TRBV7-6,many,TRBJ2-7,TGTGCCAGCAGCCCTGCGACAGGATCGGCCGAGCAGTACTTC,CASSPATGSAEQYF
-,TRBV28,many,TRBJ1-5,TGTGCCAGCAGTTTAAGAGGGTACAATCAGCCCCAGCATTTT,CASSLRGYNQPQHF
TRBD1,TRBV7-3,-,TRBJ2-1,TGTGCCAGCAGCTTATTCGGGACAGGGGTGGGTAATGAGCAGTTCTTC,CASSLFGTGVGNEQFF
TRBD1,TRBV6-5,-,TRBJ2-7,TGTGCCAGCAGACCTCTAAGACAGGGCGGGGAGCAGTACTTC,CASRPLRQGGEQYF
-,TRBV5-5,many,TRBJ1-5,TGTGCCAGCAGCTTGGAGGGAGGAATTGGACAGCCCCAGCATTTT,CASSLEGGIGQPQHF
-,TRBV24-1,-,TRBJ2-4,TGTGCCACCAGTGAGGCAGGGTTAGCCAAAAACATTCAGTACTTC,CATSEAGLAKNIQYF
-,TRBV7-2,-,TRBJ1-2,TGTGCCAGCAGCTTAGCATCGGCCAGCCCTTATGGCTACACCTTC,CASSLASASPYGYTF